The 26 T cell receptor beta chains listed next were all sequenced from one sample in a study of blood T cell repertoires in COVID-19. Some clones are missing from TCRdb's copy, which holds only in-frame ones; the method was immunoSEQ multiplex PCR. The data hold 59,000 or so clones, with 73% observed a single time. The sample was peripheral blood. The receptors come from a woman aged 45-65 years with active or convalescent COVID-19.

This chain joins TRBV5-4 and TRBJ2-5; 8 bases are a match to TRBD2. This CDR3 region has 18 residues. Germline CDR1 SGHNT, CDR2 YYREEE (reference sequence). The junction had 15 bases not matched to a gene; V was cut back by 4 bases and J by 1 base. DNA of the CDR3: TGTGCCAGCAGCCAAGGAGCGGGTAGCGGGACCCTCCAAGAGACCCAGTACTTC. Translating gives CASSQGAGSGTLQETQYF.

This chain uses TRBV12-3 or TRBV12-4 with TRBJ2-7, with TRBD1 identical over 7 bases. The V gene end was trimmed by 5 bases and the J gene end by 5 bases; junction bases not matched to a gene: 3. This CDR3 contains 12 residues. CDR3 sequence reads: CASSRQGNEQYF. The CDR3 DNA is TGTGCCAGCAGTCGACAGGGTAACGAGCAGTACTTC.

The rearrangement joins TRBV3-1 (or the pseudogene TRBV3-2) to TRBJ2-1; D is possibly TRBD2 (5 bases). With 5 bases removed from V and 5 bases from J, the gap between germline ends came to 16 bases. This CDR3 is built from 15 residues. Per the germline V gene, CDR1 is LGHDT and CDR2 is YNNKEL (reference sequence). The CDR3 protein is CASSSRGPFNNEQFF. The CDR3 DNA follows: TGTGCCAGCAGCTCCCGCGGGCCCTTCAACAATGAGCAGTTCTTC.

This chain connects TRBV7-9 to TRBJ1-6, with 7 positions matching TRBD1. V dropped 1 base and J dropped 10; count of bases not matched to a gene: 4. Germline-derived CDR1 and CDR2 are SEHNR and FQNEAQ (reference sequence). The CDR3 loop spans 14 amino acids. This CDR3 reads CASSLGQGSSPLHF. DNA of the CDR3: TGTGCCAGCAGCTTAGGACAGGGTAGCTCACCCCTCCACTTT. The variable domain in full, completed from reference TRBV7-9 and TRBJ1-6, reads DTGVSQNPRHKITKRGQNVTFRCDPISEHNRLYWYRQTLGQGPEFLTYFQNEAQLEKSRLLSDRFSAERPKGSFSTLEIQRTEQGDSAMYLCASSLGQGSSPLHFGNGTRLTVT.

The chain joins TRBV29-1 to TRBJ2-5, with TRBD2 identical over 7 bases. Germline V CDR1 and CDR2: SQVTM, ANQGSEA. CDR3 length equals 15 residues. Trimming took 3 bases from V and 3 from J; bases not matched to a gene: 10. CDR3 residues: CSVEGGEGVEETQYF. The CDR3 region has the DNA TGCAGCGTTGAGGGGGGGGAGGGAGTCGAAGAGACCCAGTACTTC.

This clone was seen a few times. The chain uses TRBV2 and TRBJ1-4; a weak D match, TRBD1 (6 bases). Germline CDR1 reads SNHLY; CDR2 reads FYNNEI. V was clipped by 5 bases and J by 4 bases, with 14 bases between them. This CDR3 contains 15 residues. The CDR3 coding sequence is TGTGCCAGCAGTCCTAGGACAGTTCATAATGAAAAACTGTTTTTT. Its translation is CASSPRTVHNEKLFF.

This clone was observed once. The chain is built from TRBV21-1 and TRBJ1-1; the table's TRBD1 call for D was not verified on the DNA. TRBV21-1 is shown as a pseudogene. The CDR3 has 24 amino acids. The CDR3 protein is CASSKAPDREGNTEAGEGNTEAFF. The CDR3 DNA reads as TGTGCCAGCAGCAAAGCACCAGACAGGGAAGGGAACACTGAAGCTGGGGAAGGGAACACTGAAGCTTTCTTT.

The chain couples TRBV4-1 to TRBJ1-5; D is ambiguous. This CDR3 has 14 residues. The ends were cut back, 0 bases at V and 9 bases at J, with 12 bases in the middle. In germline, CDR1 is MGHRA, CDR2 YSYEKL. CDR3 sequence reads: CASSQDAGEWPQHF. The DNA for the CDR3 is TGCGCCAGCAGCCAAGATGCAGGCGAGTGGCCCCAGCATTTT.

The gene calls are TRBV6-5 and TRBJ1-1; TRBD1 matches at 8 bases. Germline V gene sequence: CDR1 MNHEY, CDR2 SVGAGI. The CDR3 spans 13 residues. V was pared by 8 bases and J by 8 bases, with 10 bases of the junction left unmatched. The CDR3 sequence is CASGFGQGKEAFF. In DNA, the CDR3 is TGTGCCAGCGGATTCGGACAGGGAAAGGAAGCTTTCTTT.

This clone was picked up one time. J is TRBJ2-7 and V is TRBV9; no definite D call. Looked up from germline, CDR1 is SGDLS and CDR2 is YYNGEE. The ends were cut back, 4 bases at V and 3 bases at J, with 14 bases in the middle. This CDR3 is built from 14 residues. The CDR3 DNA reads TGTGCCAGCAGCAGTGTGGGCAGTAACTACGAGCAGTACTTC. It translates to CASSSVGSNYEQYF.

This chain links TRBV2 with TRBJ2-1; 7 bases agree with TRBD2. The CDR3 extends over 14 amino acids. V shed 5 bases and J 7 bases; nucleotides not matched to a gene: 8. Looked up from germline, CDR1 is SNHLY and CDR2 is FYNNEI. The CDR3 protein is CASSIRTSINEQFF. The DNA of the CDR3 is TGTGCCAGCAGTATTCGGACTAGTATAAATGAGCAGTTCTTC.

The rearrangement joins TRBV6-5 to TRBJ1-5; no clear D. V was trimmed by 0 bases and J by 2 bases, leaving 8 bases between them. CDR3 length: 15 amino acids. Germline V gives CDR1 MNHEY, CDR2 SVGAGI. The DNA for the CDR3 is TGTGCCAGCAGTTACTCTAAGAGTCGCAATCAGCCCCAGCATTTT. It is translated as CASSYSKSRNQPQHF.

There are a few counts of this clone. The chain couples TRBV14 to TRBJ1-1; D uncertain. The CDR3 consists of 11 residues. Trimming pared 0 bases from V and 8 bases from J, leaving 4 bases between. Germline V gene lookup returns CDR1 SGHDN and CDR2 FVKESK. The CDR3 here is CASSQEIEAFF. The CDR3 coding sequence is TGTGCCAGCAGCCAAGAAATAGAAGCTTTCTTT.

The rearrangement uses TRBV18 and TRBJ1-6, with D perhaps matching TRBD1 (5 bases). The CDR3 sequence is 14 residues long. V lost 2 bases and J lost 10, with 12 bases in between. Germline loops: CDR1 KGHSH, CDR2 LQKENI. DNA of the CDR3: TGTGCCAGCTCACCATCCAGGGATGGATCACCCCTCCACTTT. Its translation: CASSPSRDGSPLHF.

The rearrangement joins TRBV19 to TRBJ2-1; 12 nucleotides agree with TRBD1. Trimming took 6 bases from V and 5 from J; bases not matched to a gene: 14. Germline V CDR1 and CDR2: LNHDA, SQIVND (reference sequence). The CDR3 sequence is 18 residues long. The CDR3 protein is CASSKGTGGAGRHNEQFF. For the CDR3, the DNA is TGTGCCAGTAGCAAGGGGACAGGGGGCGCGGGGAGGCACAATGAGCAGTTCTTC.

The genes are TRBV14 and TRBJ2-1; a possible D gene is TRBD2 (6 bases). The CDR3 runs 20 residues. In germline, CDR1 is SGHDN, CDR2 FVKESK. V lost 1 base to trimming and J lost 0 bases, with 22 bases between them. CDR3 protein: CASSQARRGLLFSSYNEQFF. For the CDR3, the DNA is TGTGCCAGCAGCCAAGCCCGTCGGGGACTCCTATTTAGCTCCTACAATGAGCAGTTCTTC. Full variable domain (outside the CDR3, taken from reference TRBV14 and TRBJ2-1): EAGVTQFPSHSVIEKGQTVTLRCDPISGHDNLYWYRRVMGKEIKFLLHFVKESKQDESGMPNNRFLAERTGGTYSTLKVQPAELEDSGVYFCASSQARRGLLFSSYNEQFFGPGTRLTVL.

The gene calls are TRBV7-2 and TRBJ2-7; D possibly corresponds to TRBD2 (7 bases). In germline, CDR1 is SGHTA, CDR2 FQGNSA. The length of the CDR3 is 15 residues. V lost 5 bases and J lost 6, with 20 bases in between. CDR3 sequence (DNA): TGTGCCAGCAGCCCCCCTGGACTAGGGACAAGCGAGCAGTACTTC. Amino acids: CASSPPGLGTSEQYF. Based on the CDR3 plus reference TRBV7-2 and TRBJ2-7, the full variable domain is GAGVSQSPSNKVTEKGKDVELRCDPISGHTALYWYRQSLGQGLEFLIYFQGNSAPDKSGLPSDRFSAERTGGSVSTLTIQRTQQEDSAVYLCASSPPGLGTSEQYFGPGTRLTVT.

The gene calls are TRBV19 and TRBJ1-5; the D gene is possibly TRBD1 (5 bases). Germline CDR1 LNHDA, CDR2 SQIVND (reference sequence). The V end was cut by 5 bases, the J end by 3 bases, with 14 bases between. This CDR3 is built from 15 residues. The DNA of the CDR3 is TGTGCCAGTAGTGGCCGGACACGGATCAATCAGCCCCAGCATTTT. This gives the protein CASSGRTRINQPQHF.

The CDR3 DNA sequence: TGCGCCAGCAGCCAGACAGGGGGGATCCCCGGGGAGCTGTTTTTT. Amino acids: CASSQTGGIPGELFF. The rearrangement links TRBV5-1 to TRBJ2-2, with TRBD1 matching 9 bases. CDR3 length: 15 residues. With 4 bases clipped from V and 6 bases from J, the junction kept 7 bases outside the gene matches. Germline CDR1 reads SGHRS; CDR2 reads YFSETQ.

The rearrangement uses TRBV5-4 and TRBJ2-2; no definite D call. V lost 1 base, J lost 4 bases, and 5 bases lay in between. The CDR3 totals 13 residues. Germline-derived CDR1 and CDR2 are SGHNT and YYREEE (reference sequence). CDR3 region: CASSLTVTGELFF. The DNA for the CDR3 is TGTGCCAGCAGCTTGACTGTCACCGGGGAGCTGTTTTTT.

CDR3 nucleotide sequence: TGTGCCAGCAGCTTAGACAGGGGCTATGGCTACACCTTC. Its translation: CASSLDRGYGYTF. The chain recombines TRBV7-8 with TRBJ1-2; 7 nucleotides line up with TRBD1. Looked up from germline, CDR1 is SGHVS and CDR2 is FQNEAQ. V lost 1 base, J lost 4 bases, and 0 bases stayed unmatched. CDR3 length equals 13 residues.

The sample holds one count of this clone. The chain joins TRBV6-5 to TRBJ1-4; 9 bases map to TRBD1. The V and J ends lost 6 bases and 8 bases, in that order; junction bases with no gene match: 4. From germline, CDR1 is MNHEY and CDR2 SVGAGI. The CDR3 is 13 amino acids. The CDR3 reads CASRGQGGEKLFF. The CDR3 DNA reads TGTGCCAGCAGGGGACAGGGTGGGGAAAAACTGTTTTTT.

The chain uses TRBV2 and TRBJ1-1; D uncertain. This CDR3 spans 14 amino acids. With 2 bases removed from V and 4 bases from J, the gap between germline ends came to 11 bases. From germline, CDR1 is SNHLY and CDR2 FYNNEI. The CDR3 DNA reads TGTGCCAGCAGTGAAAGGGAGGTTGGCACTGAAGCTTTCTTT. It encodes CASSEREVGTEAFF.

The V and J genes are TRBV5-8 and TRBJ2-7; perhaps TRBD2 as D (6 bases). Trimming shortened V by 2 bases and J by 0 bases, and 12 bases separated the two germline ends. The CDR3 sequence is 15 residues long. Germline assignment: CDR1 SGHTS and CDR2 YDEGEE. The CDR3 is CASSLWAEGSYEQYF. The CDR3 nucleotides are TGTGCCAGCAGCTTATGGGCGGAGGGCTCCTACGAGCAGTACTTC. Looking up the rest from reference TRBV5-8 and TRBJ2-7 gives the full variable domain: EAGVTQSPTHLIKTRGQQATLRCSPISGHTSVYWYQQALGLGLQFLLWYDEGEERNRGNFPPRFSGRQFPNYSSELNVNALELEDSALYLCASSLWAEGSYEQYFGPGTRLTVT.

This chain links TRBV27 with TRBJ2-5; TRBD2 matches 10 bases. V trimming: 4 bases; J trimming: 1 base; junction bases outside the gene matches: 3. CDR1 is MNHEY and CDR2 is SMNVEV in the germline V gene (reference sequence). This CDR3 is 15 amino acids long. CDR3 nucleotide sequence: TGTGCCAGCAGTTCACGACTAGCGGGCCAAGAGACCCAGTACTTC. Residues: CASSSRLAGQETQYF.

The chain uses TRBV6-5 and TRBJ1-6, with D unresolved. The V and J ends lost 6 bases and 9 bases respectively, with 9 bases between them. This CDR3 spans 12 amino acids. Germline assignment: CDR1 MNHEY and CDR2 SVGAGI. The CDR3 nucleotides read TGTGCCAGCAGAGCCGGGTTTTCACCCCTCCACTTT. Its translation is CASRAGFSPLHF.